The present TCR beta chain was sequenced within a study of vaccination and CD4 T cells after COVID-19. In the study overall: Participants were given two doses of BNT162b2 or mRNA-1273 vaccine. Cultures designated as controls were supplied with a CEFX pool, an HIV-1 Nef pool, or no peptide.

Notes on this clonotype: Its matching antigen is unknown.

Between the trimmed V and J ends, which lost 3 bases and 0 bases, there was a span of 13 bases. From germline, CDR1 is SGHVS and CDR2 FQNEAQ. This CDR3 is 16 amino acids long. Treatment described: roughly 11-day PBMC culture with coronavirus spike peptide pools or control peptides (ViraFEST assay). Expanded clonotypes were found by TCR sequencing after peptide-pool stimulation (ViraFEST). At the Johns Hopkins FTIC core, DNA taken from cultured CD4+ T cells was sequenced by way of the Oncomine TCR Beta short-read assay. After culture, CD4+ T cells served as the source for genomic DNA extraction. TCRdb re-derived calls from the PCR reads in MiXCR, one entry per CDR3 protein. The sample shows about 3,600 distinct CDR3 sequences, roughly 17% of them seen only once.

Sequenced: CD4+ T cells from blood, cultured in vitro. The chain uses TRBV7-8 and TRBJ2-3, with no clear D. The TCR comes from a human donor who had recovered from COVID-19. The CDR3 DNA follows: TGTGCCAGCAGCTTCTCTTTAACGACTAGCACAGATACGCAGTATTTT. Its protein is CASSFSLTTSTDTQYF.